This TCR beta chain comes out of a study of cytomegalovirus exposure and HLA in healthy donors. Primers included in the PCR were 60 Vbeta and 13 Jbeta primers. Clones were read by immunoSEQ multiplex PCR, and TCRdb kept only the in-frame ones, dropping some. Found here are roughly 150,000 clones, roughly four fifths of them singletons; the top ten hold more than 3%. A word on this clone: Its antigen is undetermined.

Study observations and caveats: Later analysis suggested links between common viral pathogens and several top significant clusters.

V was pared by 5 bases and J by 6 bases, with 6 bases of the junction left unmatched. Germline values: CDR1 MDHEN, CDR2 SYDVKM. This CDR3 contains 15 residues. This rearrangement joins TRBV28 to TRBJ2-2; 10 positions match TRBD2. The sequenced sample was PBMCs. The sequence came from a male donor in good health and CMV-seronegative. DNA for the CDR3: TGTGCCAGCAGTAGCGGGGGGGGTTCCGCCGGGGAGCTGTTTTTT. The encoded protein is CASSSGGGSAGELFF.